This T cell receptor (beta chain) originates from a study of T cell responses to AZD1222 COVID-19 vaccine. Trimming at V came to 6 bases and at J to 5 bases, leaving 8 bases not matched to a gene. This CDR3 has 15 amino acids. Germline V gene lookup returns CDR1 LGHDT and CDR2 YNNKEL (reference sequence). TCRdb's table, derived via immunoSEQ multiplex PCR, lists solely in-frame clones and lacks some. This table has fewer than 200,000 clones, over 80% appearing once. The sample here was peripheral blood, taken on day 0 of AZD1222 vaccination. The clonotype was recovered from an adult in good health. The chain joins TRBV3-1 (or the pseudogene TRBV3-2) to TRBJ1-4; 8 bases agree with TRBD1. This chain's CDR3 is CASSPNGTGNEKLFF. The CDR3 nucleotides are TGTGCCAGCAGTCCCAACGGGACAGGCAATGAAAAACTGTTTTTT.